This T cell receptor beta chain was sequenced during a study of shared clonotypes between healthy human individuals. Study outcomes and limitations: Sampling was confined to blood; repertoires within tissues likely differ.

This CDR3 region has 14 residues. Germline CDR1 and CDR2: SNHLY and FYNNEI. Trimming cost V 2 bases and J 4 bases; bases outside gene matches: 5. About 30,000 T cell genomes, or approximately 290 ng DNA, went into replicate PCRs of unsorted PBMC. TCRdb's table, derived via immunoSEQ multiplex PCR, lists solely in-frame clones and lacks some. This table has about 510,000 clones, nearly 80% appearing once. Those who donated, Caucasian adults without exception, all lived in Nashville, Tennessee. When samples were unsorted, roughly 91 million PBMCs were used for genomic DNA. A word on this clone: What it binds is unknown.

Specimen: PBMCs. This receptor was identified in a woman aged 35 to 49 in good health. Some clones in this sample may be carry-over from other donors' samples. This chain connects TRBV2 to TRBJ2-7; TRBD1 aligns across 7 bases. The CDR3: CASSELGQRYEQYF. The CDR3 bases are TGTGCCAGCAGTGAACTGGGACAGCGATACGAGCAGTACTTC.